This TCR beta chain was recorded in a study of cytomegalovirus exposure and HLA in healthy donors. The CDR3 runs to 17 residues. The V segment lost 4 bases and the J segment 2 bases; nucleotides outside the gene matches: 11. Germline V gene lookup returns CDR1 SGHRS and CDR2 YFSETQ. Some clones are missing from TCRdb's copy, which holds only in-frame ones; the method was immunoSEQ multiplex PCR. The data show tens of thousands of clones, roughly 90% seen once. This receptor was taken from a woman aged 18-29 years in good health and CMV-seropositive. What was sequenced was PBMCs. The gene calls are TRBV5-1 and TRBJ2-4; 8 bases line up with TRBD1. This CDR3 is CASSLAQGGITKNIQYF. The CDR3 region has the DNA TGCGCCAGCAGCCTAGCACAGGGGGGAATAACCAAAAACATTCAGTACTTC.